The 26 T cell receptor beta chains presented below share a single source sample, sequenced in a study of sequential checkpoint blockade in melanoma. The data were produced by immunoSEQ multiplex PCR, yet TCRdb's version contains in-frame clones alone and is incomplete. The table includes some 32,000 clones, approximately 82% detected once. Treatment denoted: randomized to nivolumab then ipilimumab (arm A) or the reverse (arm B). Sequencing was performed on CD8+ T cells sorted from blood (inferred from file names), taken from a patient given nivolumab and ipilimumab in sequence. These receptors originate from a human donor with melanoma.

The chain is built from TRBV10-3 and TRBJ1-2, with D perhaps TRBD1 (6 bases). CDR1 is ENHRY, CDR2 SYGVKD, per germline. The length of the CDR3 is 15 residues. V was pared by 3 bases and J by 0 bases, with 11 bases between. The CDR3 sequence is CAISDPDSPNYGYTF. The CDR3, as DNA: TGTGCCATCAGTGATCCGGACAGCCCTAACTATGGCTACACCTTC.

This clone appeared a few times. The chain joins TRBV19 to TRBJ2-7, with TRBD1 matching 9 bases. The V gene's germline CDR1 is LNHDA and CDR2 SQIVND (reference sequence). There are 13 residues in the CDR3. With 7 bases clipped from V and 6 bases from J, the junction kept 7 bases outside the gene matches. This chain's CDR3 is CASTPGQGGEQYF. Here the CDR3 DNA reads TGTGCCAGTACCCCGGGACAGGGAGGCGAGCAGTACTTC. Full variable domain (rest looked up from reference TRBV19 and TRBJ2-7): DGGITQSPKYLFRKEGQNVTLSCEQNLNHDAMYWYRQDPGQGLRLIYYSQIVNDFQKGDIAEGYSVSREKKESFPLTVTSAQKNPTAFYLCASTPGQGGEQYFGPGTRLTVT.

The rearrangement uses TRBV11-2 and TRBJ2-2, with D possibly matching TRBD2 (6 bases). The CDR3 is 17 amino acids. Per germline, CDR1 SGHAT and CDR2 FQNNGV. V was trimmed by 5 bases and J by 2 bases, leaving 18 bases between them. The CDR3: CASSPYWAGLNTGELFF. CDR3 bases: TGTGCCAGCAGCCCCTATTGGGCAGGACTAAACACCGGGGAGCTGTTTTTT.

The chain combines TRBV29-1 with TRBJ2-5; no reliable D call. CDR1 and CDR2 from the germline V gene are SQVTM and ANQGSEA. The V and J ends lost 0 bases and 4 bases respectively, with 27 bases between them. This CDR3 region has 19 residues. In DNA, the CDR3 is TGCAGCGTTGAAGACCTTTTTTCCTCGACTGACCCTCAAAGAGAGACCCAGTACTTC. Its protein is CSVEDLFSSTDPQRETQYF.

The chain joins TRBV28 to TRBJ2-7; D gene unclear. Deletions cut 3 bases from V and 3 bases from J, with 6 bases between. CDR3 length equals 12 residues. Germline values: CDR1 MDHEN, CDR2 SYDVKM. Here the CDR3 reads CASSLEYYEQYF. The DNA for the CDR3 is TGTGCCAGCAGTTTGGAGTACTACGAGCAGTACTTC.

The CDR3 region has the DNA TGCGCCAGCAGCTTGGCGGGGGACTTAGGTAGATACACTGAAGCTTTCTTT. Translated: CASSLAGDLGRYTEAFF. The chain recombines TRBV5-1 with TRBJ1-1; a possible D gene is TRBD1 (5 bases). Germline CDR1 is SGHRS and CDR2 is YFSETQ. This CDR3 contains 17 residues. Deletions cut 0 bases from V and 3 bases from J, with 18 bases between.

The gene calls are TRBV4-3 and TRBJ1-1; D is undetermined. The V end lost 4 bases, the J end lost 1 base, and 7 bases lay between the germline ends. Per germline, CDR1 LGHNA and CDR2 YSLEER. The CDR3 extends over 13 amino acids. DNA for the CDR3: TGCGCCAGCAGCCCGGCGGAGAACACTGAAGCTTTCTTT. Translating it yields CASSPAENTEAFF.

The V call is TRBV7-9, the J call TRBJ2-7, with D maybe TRBD1 (6 bases). In germline, CDR1 is SEHNR, CDR2 FQNEAQ (reference sequence). Trimming stripped 6 bases from V and 2 bases from J, with 17 bases between. The CDR3 is 15 residues long. CDR3 in DNA: TGTGCCAGCAGTTTGACGACAGGCCGGACCTACGAGCAGTACTTC. Translation: CASSLTTGRTYEQYF.

The genes are TRBV19 and TRBJ2-7, with 10 positions matching TRBD1. The CDR3 is 17 residues long. Germline CDR1 is LNHDA and CDR2 is SQIVND (reference sequence). Trimming at V came to 0 bases and at J to 3 bases, leaving 8 bases not matched to a gene. The CDR3 nucleotides read TGTGCCAGTAGTATAGATCAAGAGACAGGGGGCTTCTACGAGCAGTACTTC. This sequence encodes CASSIDQETGGFYEQYF.

The V gene is TRBV7-2, the J gene TRBJ2-7, with 11 nucleotides matching TRBD2. CDR1 is SGHTA and CDR2 is FQGNSA in the germline V gene. J lost 2 bases, V lost 5 bases, and 5 bases had no gene match. The CDR3 is 15 amino acids. This CDR3 reads CASSPATSGTYEQYF. The CDR3 region has the DNA TGTGCCAGCAGCCCCGCGACTAGCGGGACCTACGAGCAGTACTTC.

This chain joins TRBV13 and TRBJ2-3, with 7 bases aligning to TRBD1. The germline gives CDR1 PRHDT, CDR2 FYEKMQ (reference sequence). This CDR3 contains 14 residues. Trimming cost V 2 bases and J 4 bases; bases outside gene matches: 3. In DNA, the CDR3 is TGTGCCAGCAGCTTAAACACAGGGGCAGATACGCAGTATTTT. As protein: CASSLNTGADTQYF.

The chain links TRBV7-9 to TRBJ1-2, with TRBD1 matching 12 bases. The J segment lost 7 bases and the V segment lost 4 bases, leaving 10 bases of the junction unmatched. This CDR3 spans 16 amino acids. The germline V gene encodes CDR1 SEHNR and CDR2 FQNEAQ (reference sequence). CDR3 sequence reads: CASSWSGGQGARGYTF. The CDR3 DNA reads TGTGCCAGCAGCTGGTCAGGGGGACAGGGGGCGCGTGGCTACACCTTC.

This rearrangement joins TRBV5-6 to TRBJ2-5; 8 bases are a match to TRBD2. The CDR3 runs to 15 residues. V lost 2 bases to trimming and J lost 5 bases; unmatched junction nucleotides: 8. The germline gives CDR1 SGHDT, CDR2 YYEEEE. CDR3 coding DNA: TGTGCCAGCAGCTTAAGCGGGAGATTTACGGAGACCCAGTACTTC. Amino acids: CASSLSGRFTETQYF.

The rearrangement links TRBV7-9 to TRBJ2-2, with a weak D call TRBD2 (6 bases). Germline V gives CDR1 SEHNR, CDR2 FQNEAQ (reference sequence). Deletions cut 5 bases from V and 0 bases from J, with 13 bases between. The CDR3 contains 16 residues. Here the CDR3 DNA reads TGTGCCAGCAGCGGCCTAGCGTCCCCGAACACCGGGGAGCTGTTTTTT. It codes for CASSGLASPNTGELFF.

A note on this clone: Distinct nucleotide sequences in the sample also encode this CDR3. The chain combines TRBV27 with TRBJ1-5, with 8 bases identical to TRBD1. The CDR3 has 15 amino acids. V lost 2 bases and J lost 4; bases outside the gene matches: 4. From germline, CDR1 is MNHEY and CDR2 SMNVEV (reference sequence). The CDR3 coding sequence is TGTGCCAGCAGTTTAGGGACAGGAGCTAATCAGCCCCAGCATTTT. Encoded protein: CASSLGTGANQPQHF.

This chain joins TRBV7-9 and TRBJ2-3, with 7 bases that match TRBD1. Germline V gene lookup returns CDR1 SEHNR and CDR2 FQNEAQ (reference sequence). The CDR3 runs 10 residues. V shed 10 bases and J 15 bases; nucleotides not matched to a gene: 10. CDR3 in amino acids: CANSPGQRYF. DNA for the CDR3: TGTGCCAACTCACCGGGACAGAGATATTTT.

The chain carries TRBV6-5 and TRBJ1-5, with D perhaps matching TRBD1 (5 bases). Germline V lookup: CDR1 MNHEY, CDR2 SVGAGI. The CDR3 sequence is 14 residues long. Between the trimmed V and J ends, which lost 5 bases and 6 bases, there was a span of 14 bases. Here the CDR3 reads CASSGGELGQPQHF. For the CDR3, the DNA is TGTGCCAGCAGTGGGGGGGAGTTGGGTCAGCCCCAGCATTTT.

The J gene is TRBJ2-2, the V gene TRBV7-2; 13 nucleotides line up with TRBD2. Unmatched junction bases numbered 13, after V lost 4 bases and J lost 5 bases. The CDR3 runs 19 residues. Germline CDR1 reads SGHTA; CDR2 reads FQGNSA. This chain's CDR3 is CASSSPGLAGADGTGELFF. The CDR3 DNA sequence: TGTGCCAGCAGCTCCCCAGGACTAGCGGGAGCGGATGGTACCGGGGAGCTGTTTTTT.

The chain couples TRBV28 to TRBJ2-7, with D unclear. CDR3 length equals 13 residues. V lost 8 bases, J lost 5 bases, and 16 bases lay in between. Germline CDR1 is MDHEN and CDR2 is SYDVKM. CDR3: CASEHNSGHEQYF. The CDR3 coding sequence is TGTGCCAGCGAACACAACTCAGGCCACGAGCAGTACTTC. Drawing the rest from reference TRBV28 and TRBJ2-7, the complete variable domain is DVKVTQSSRYLVKRTGEKVFLECVQDMDHENMFWYRQDPGLGLRLIYFSYDVKMKEKGDIPEGYSVSREKKERFSLILESASTNQTSMYLCASEHNSGHEQYFGPGTRLTVT.

The CDR3: CASSLGPRDYGYTF. CDR3 sequence (DNA): TGTGCCAGCAGTTTAGGACCGCGGGACTATGGCTACACCTTC. J is TRBJ1-2 and V is TRBV27; the D is unclear. This CDR3 is built from 14 residues. The V and J ends lost 2 bases and 3 bases respectively, with 10 bases between them. CDR1 is MNHEY, CDR2 SMNVEV, per germline (reference sequence).

The chain couples TRBV27 to TRBJ2-7, with D unresolved. The CDR3 is 13 residues long. V dropped 3 bases and J dropped 1 base, with 7 bases sitting between them. Germline V lookup: CDR1 MNHEY, CDR2 SMNVEV (reference sequence). The chain's CDR3 is CASSLAESYEQYF. The DNA of the CDR3 is TGTGCCAGCAGTTTGGCAGAATCCTACGAGCAGTACTTC.

The rearrangement links TRBV11-2 to TRBJ2-7; D is possibly TRBD1 (6 bases). This CDR3 region has 13 residues. Germline lookup yields CDR1 SGHAT and CDR2 FQNNGV. Trimming left V 7 bases short and J 0 bases short, with 10 bases between. CDR3 protein: CASTDRSSYEQYF. CDR3 coding DNA: TGTGCCAGCACCGACAGGAGCTCCTACGAGCAGTACTTC.

This clone was seen more than once but under ten times. This chain links TRBV28 with TRBJ1-6, with TRBD1 identical over 8 bases. In germline, CDR1 is MDHEN, CDR2 SYDVKM. V trimming: 3 bases; J trimming: 0 bases; junction bases outside the gene matches: 13. CDR3 size: 20 residues. The CDR3 nucleotides read TGTGCCAGCAGTTTCCCCGGGACAGGAGAGGATTACTCCTATAATTCACCCCTCCACTTT. Protein product: CASSFPGTGEDYSYNSPLHF.

The genes are TRBV2 and TRBJ1-5, with 7 nucleotides matching TRBD1. This CDR3 region has 16 residues. Germline assignment: CDR1 SNHLY and CDR2 FYNNEI. V gave up 8 bases and J gave up 0 bases; unmatched junction bases: 10. This chain's CDR3 is CASPWDSLYSNQPQHF. CDR3 DNA sequence: TGTGCCAGCCCGTGGGACAGCCTATATAGCAATCAGCCCCAGCATTTT. The full variable domain, in which reference TRBV2 and TRBJ1-5 provide the parts outside the CDR3, is EPEVTQTPSHQVTQMGQEVILRCVPISNHLYFYWYRQILGQKVEFLVSFYNNEISEKSEIFDDQFSVERPDGSNFTLKIRSTKLEDSAMYFCASPWDSLYSNQPQHFGDGTRLSIL.

The rearrangement joins TRBV6-5 to TRBJ1-1; D is ambiguous. V shed 0 bases and J shed 1 base, with 6 bases lying between them. Per germline, CDR1 MNHEY and CDR2 SVGAGI. CDR3 length equals 14 residues. The CDR3 here is CASSYSRTNTEAFF. CDR3 bases: TGTGCCAGCAGTTACTCGCGTACGAACACTGAAGCTTTCTTT.

This clone was counted a few times. This chain joins TRBV7-8 and TRBJ1-1, with D uncertain. Trimming stripped 1 base from V and 8 bases from J, with 11 bases between. From germline, CDR1 is SGHVS and CDR2 FQNEAQ. This CDR3 spans 13 amino acids. CDR3 sequence reads: CASSLGRVIEAFF. The CDR3 DNA reads as TGTGCCAGCAGCTTAGGGAGGGTAATAGAAGCTTTCTTT.